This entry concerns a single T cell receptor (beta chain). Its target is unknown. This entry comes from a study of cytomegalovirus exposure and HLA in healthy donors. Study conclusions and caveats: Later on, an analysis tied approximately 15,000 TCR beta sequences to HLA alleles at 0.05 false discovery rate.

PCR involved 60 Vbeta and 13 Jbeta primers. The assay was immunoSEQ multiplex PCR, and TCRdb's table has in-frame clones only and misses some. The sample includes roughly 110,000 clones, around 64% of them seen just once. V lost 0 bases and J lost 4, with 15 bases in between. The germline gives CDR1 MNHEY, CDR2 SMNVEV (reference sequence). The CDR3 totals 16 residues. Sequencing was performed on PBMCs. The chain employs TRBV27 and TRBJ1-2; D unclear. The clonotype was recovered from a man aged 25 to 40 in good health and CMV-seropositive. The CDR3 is CASSLSLSGNLYGYTF. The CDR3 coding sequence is TGTGCCAGCAGTTTATCGCTCTCTGGCAACCTCTATGGCTACACCTTC.